This section outlines one T cell receptor beta chain sequence together with its context. CDR1 and CDR2 from the germline V gene are DFQATT and SNEGSKA (reference sequence). With 0 bases removed from V and 4 bases from J, the gap between germline ends came to 12 bases. This CDR3 comprises 14 residues. An input of about 0.45 to 1 ug of RNA was subjected to reverse transcription using random hexamers. TCRdb itself ran the immunoSEQ multiplex PCR reads through MiXCR, one entry per CDR3 protein. Of roughly 250,000 distinct CDR3 sequences in the sample, almost 97% were seen once. This specimen belongs to a study of CD8 T cells in Susac syndrome. High-throughput TCR beta sequencing covered peripheral CD8+ and CD4+ T cells. Patients with Susac syndrome met the recently defined diagnostic criteria for definite or probable disease.

The receptor's source is a human donor with Susac syndrome. The V and J genes are TRBV20-1 and TRBJ2-5; D is unresolved. What was sequenced was CD4+ T cells from PBMCs. In nucleotides, the CDR3 is TGCAGTGCTAGAGAGGATAGGGCAAGAGAGACCCAGTACTTC. Amino acid sequence: CSAREDRARETQYF.